The clone carrying this TCR beta chain appeared many times. Its antigen is not known. The sample originates from a study of early T cells in non-severe SARS-CoV-2 infection. Study-level information: Chains were not paired, and sequencing was done on bulk RNA from unsorted whole blood.

V dropped 5 bases and J dropped 3 bases, with 6 bases sitting between them. Germline values: CDR1 MDHEN, CDR2 SYDVKM. CDR3 length: 12 amino acids. The study, taken as a whole, reports: VDJdb matching favored anti-spike CD8 responses, missing private and CD4 specificities.

Molecules of cDNA were individually given unique molecular identifiers that were attached to them. Using its own MiXCR run on the 5' RACE reads, TCRdb lists one record per CDR3 protein. This repertoire shows tens of thousands of distinct CDR3 sequences, over 8% found once; its top ten account for about a sixth. The sequencing here drew on whole blood, taken at baseline. The source of this sequence is an adult who was a healthcare worker with PCR-confirmed SARS-CoV-2 infection or an uninfected control (not recorded which). The chain has TRBV28 and TRBJ2-3, with D possibly matching TRBD2 (6 bases). CDR3 DNA sequence: TGTGCCAGCAGTCGGGGGACAGATACGCAGTATTTT. Encoded protein: CASSRGTDTQYF. The full variable domain, completed using reference TRBV28 and TRBJ2-3, is DVKVTQSSRYLVKRTGEKVFLECVQDMDHENMFWYRQDPGLGLRLIYFSYDVKMKEKGDIPEGYSVSREKKERFSLILESASTNQTSMYLCASSRGTDTQYFGPGTRLTVL.